Each of the 15 T cell receptor beta chains below was sequenced from the same sample in a study of blood T cells in healthy people across ages. Next came a second PCR, run for about 6 to 11 cycles, which used a sample-barcoded 5' primer along with a J-beta primer mix. TCRdb processed the 5' RACE reads anew with MiXCR; each CDR3 protein has one entry. The sample lists about 1.1 million distinct CDR3 sequences, more than 30% occurring once. The sample taken for sequencing was blood. The source of these receptors is a man between 18 and 29 years old in good health.

The rearrangement uses TRBV18 and TRBJ2-7; D perhaps matches TRBD2 (5 bases). The DNA end is more similar to TRBJ2-5, so the J call may be wrong. CDR3 length: 15 residues. Germline lookup yields CDR1 KGHSH and CDR2 LQKENI. The CDR3 is CASSQSSGRRATQYF. The CDR3 bases are TGTGCCAGCTCACAGAGTTCGGGGAGAAGGGCGACCCAGTACTTC.

The chain links TRBV19 to TRBJ2-2; D uncertain. Germline V CDR1 and CDR2: LNHDA, SQIVND (reference sequence). The length of the CDR3 is 13 residues. V lost 5 bases to trimming and J lost 6 bases, with 10 bases between them. The CDR3 here is CASSGRVAGELFF. The DNA for the CDR3 is TGTGCCAGTAGTGGCCGGGTAGCCGGGGAGCTGTTTTTT.

The rearrangement joins TRBV4-1 to TRBJ1-1; no firm D call. V was shortened by 0 bases and J by 0 bases, with 11 bases between the two germline ends. Germline CDR1 and CDR2: MGHRA and YSYEKL. The CDR3 runs 16 residues. CDR3 sequence: CASSQDAAALNTEAFF. The CDR3 nucleotides read TGCGCCAGCAGCCAAGATGCGGCAGCATTGAACACTGAAGCTTTCTTT.

The chain combines TRBV5-1 with TRBJ2-2, with 7 positions matching TRBD1. The germline V gene encodes CDR1 SGHRS and CDR2 YFSETQ. The CDR3 spans 16 residues. V lost 4 bases and J lost 7; bases outside the gene matches: 13. CDR3 protein: CASSPEATGAGGELFF. The CDR3 DNA sequence: TGCGCCAGCAGCCCCGAAGCCACAGGGGCTGGCGGGGAGCTGTTTTTT. The entire variable domain, with the rest obtained from reference TRBV5-1 and TRBJ2-2, is as follows: KAGVTQTPRYLIKTRGQQVTLSCSPISGHRSVSWYQQTPGQGLQFLFEYFSETQRNKGNFPGRFSGRQFSNSRSEMNVSTLELGDSALYLCASSPEATGAGGELFFGEGSRLTVL.

As for this clonotype: The germline gene is not matched at one end of the junction; a read error may be the cause. This chain uses TRBV28 with TRBJ1-5; possible D gene TRBD1, 6 bases. The CDR3 consists of 15 residues. Per germline, CDR1 MDHEN and CDR2 SYDVKM. The CDR3 DNA sequence: TGTGCCAGCAGCTTATCTTTGGGGGCGGATCAGTCCCAGCATTTT. Protein: CASSLSLGADQSQHF.

This clonotype was recorded a few times. V usage is TRBV24-1 and J usage is TRBJ2-1, with a weak D call TRBD1 (5 bases). CDR3 length: 15 residues. Trimming pared 3 bases from V and 4 bases from J, leaving 12 bases between. Germline lookup yields CDR1 KGHDR and CDR2 SFDVKD. The CDR3 sequence: CATSDQNAGYNEQFF. For the CDR3, the DNA is TGTGCCACCAGTGATCAAAACGCAGGGTACAATGAGCAGTTCTTC.

The chain is built from TRBV4-2 and TRBJ1-4; D is possibly TRBD1 (6 bases). The CDR3 has 13 amino acids. The V end lost 9 bases, the J end lost 5 bases, and 13 bases lay between the germline ends. Germline CDR1 and CDR2: LGHNA and YNFKEQ. CDR3 amino acids: CASTGGRNEKLFF. The CDR3 DNA sequence: TGTGCCAGTACCGGGGGCAGAAATGAAAAACTGTTTTTT.

This clonotype was detected only a few times. This chain joins TRBV20-1 and TRBJ1-2, with 7 bases matching TRBD1. The V segment lost 0 bases and the J segment 3 bases; nucleotides outside the gene matches: 10. This CDR3 region has 16 residues. Germline V gene lookup returns CDR1 DFQATT and CDR2 SNEGSKA (reference sequence). The CDR3 DNA reads TGCAGTGCTAGAGACGGTCGAAGGGGGCGCGACTATGGCTACACCTTC. It yields the protein CSARDGRRGRDYGYTF.

V is TRBV6-5 and J is TRBJ2-7; a possible D gene is TRBD2 (5 bases). The CDR3 is made up of 15 amino acids. The germline gives CDR1 MNHEY, CDR2 SVGAGI. Deletions cut 0 bases from V and 2 bases from J, with 11 bases between. The CDR3 protein is CASSYSTRTPYEQYF. The CDR3 DNA reads TGTGCCAGCAGTTACTCGACCAGGACTCCCTACGAGCAGTACTTC.

The chain employs TRBV20-1 and TRBJ2-5; weak D call: TRBD2 (5 bases). V was pared by 0 bases and J by 11 bases, with 22 bases between. This CDR3 is built from 15 residues. Germline values: CDR1 DFQATT, CDR2 SNEGSKA (reference sequence). The CDR3 protein is CSARDEWTHHGEQYF. For the CDR3, the DNA is TGCAGTGCTAGAGATGAATGGACTCACCACGGGGAGCAGTACTTC.

The rearrangement links TRBV7-2 to TRBJ1-5, with 7 bases identical to TRBD1. CDR3 length: 15 residues. The V segment lost 2 bases and the J segment 4 bases; nucleotides outside the gene matches: 5. Germline-derived CDR1 and CDR2 are SGHTA and FQGNSA. This CDR3 reads CASSLNRQGNQPQHF. CDR3 coding DNA: TGTGCCAGCAGCTTAAACCGACAGGGAAATCAGCCCCAGCATTTT.

This clonotype was recorded a few times. This chain links TRBV9 with TRBJ1-2; 8 bases map to TRBD1. The CDR3 extends over 14 amino acids. Unmatched junction bases numbered 4, after V lost 3 bases and J lost 3 bases. Germline assignment: CDR1 SGDLS and CDR2 YYNGEE. CDR3 loop: CASSGTGMYYGYTF. CDR3 DNA: TGTGCCAGCAGCGGGACAGGGATGTACTATGGCTACACCTTC.

Regarding this clonotype: At one end, the junction sequence differs from germline, possibly due to a read error. V and J are TRBV7-2 and TRBJ2-5; TRBD1 is a possible D gene (5 bases). Per the germline V gene, CDR1 is SGHTA and CDR2 is FQGNSA. The CDR3 is made up of 14 amino acids. This CDR3 is CASSLGQSQEIQYF. CDR3 coding DNA: TGTGCCAGCAGCTTAGGACAGTCCCAAGAGATCCAGTACTTC.

This clonotype was seen more than once but under ten times. The chain carries TRBV21-1 and TRBJ1-5; the D call in the table, TRBD1, was not verified against the DNA. TRBV21-1 is tagged as a pseudogene. The CDR3 has 16 amino acids. The CDR3 region is CASSNVDRGSNQPQHF. Here the CDR3 DNA reads TGTGCCAGCAGCAATGTGGACAGGGGAAGCAATCAGCCCCAGCATTTT.

For the CDR3, the DNA is TGTGCCAGCAGTGATAACAGGGTCAACACTGAAGCTTTCTTT. It is translated as CASSDNRVNTEAFF. The V call is TRBV2, the J call TRBJ1-1; possible D gene TRBD1, 6 bases. This CDR3 contains 14 residues. With 3 bases removed from V and 2 bases from J, the gap between germline ends came to 10 bases. Germline-derived CDR1 and CDR2 are SNHLY and FYNNEI.